This T cell receptor (beta chain) was retrieved from a study of regulatory T cells in long-lasting Graves disease (dated by TCRdb to about 2021). With respect to the entire study: Persistent Graves' disease meant more than 5 years of antithyroid drug treatment with TSH receptor autoantibodies that stayed positive. A total of about 33 samples underwent TCR sequencing, from roughly 13 patients with persistent Graves' disease and approximately 20 patients with newly diagnosed Graves' disease. Persistent Graves' disease patients were compared with newly diagnosed Graves' disease patients by peripheral blood TCR sequencing and RNA sequencing. The study took place in China and was registered as a clinical trial. Persistent Graves' disease patients in the clinical cohort had taken antithyroid drugs for 9 to 11 years on average.

This clonotype was counted many times. It has no known antigen specificity. The sample holds no much larger clone one base away, and base qualities are not on file. Library preparation was by multiplex PCR. The sequencing machine was an Illumina HiSeq 4000. CDR3 regions were amplified by Arm-PCR with iRepertoire HTBI primers to construct TCR beta libraries. Gel purification was performed on PCR products prior to sequencing. Concerning the study's data processing: A total of under 80 TRBV and approximately 15 TRBJ segments were identified across samples and were used for gene usage analysis of CDR3 amino acid clonotypes. COPE and FqMerger were used to merge the filtered high-quality paired reads into contigs. BLAST was used to align contigs to the IMGT TRBV, TRBD and TRBJ reference genes, and CDR3 was defined following IMGT. Clonotypes above 0.1% frequency were classified as highly expanded clones. Repertoire diversity was measured by Shannon entropy, and V-J evenness by the Gini coefficient. Public clonotypes were defined as clonotypes shared by more than one individual. Through fastp at Q25 and MiXCR, TCRdb rebuilt clones from the public reads, retaining in-frame beta chains. CDR3 protein duplicates are merged, each entry listing the most common genes and DNA. The V and J calls shown here were made by TCRdb, not taken from the authors' results. For this sample there are a few hundred thousand distinct CDR3 sequences; approximately 22% appear just once. The ten largest clones represent 13% to 15% of the sample.

Read against the paper, the sample's time point label means: persistent/refractory GD, antithyroid drugs over 5 years with positive TRAb. For both TCR sequencing and RNA sequencing, RNA was extracted from PBMCs using TRIzol. The diagnosis of Graves' disease followed American Thyroid Association guidelines. The patients came from an endocrinology department in Xi'an, China. Each patient gave approximately 9.7 milliliters of peripheral blood, collected in an EDTA anticoagulant tube. Ficoll Paque Plus density gradient separation was used to isolate PBMCs, and no additional T cell sorting was done. RNA quality was checked with an Agilent 2100 Bioanalyzer and agarose gel, and concentration with a NanoDrop 2000. Here is what the overall study found, with its caveats: TRBV28, TRBJ1-2 and TRBJ2-5 were preferentially used in persistent disease, while TRBV20-1 and TRBJ2-1 were favored in newly diagnosed disease. The authors acknowledged the small sample size as a limitation that may reduce accuracy. Sequencing and analysis were limited to the TCR beta chain. Persistent Graves' disease patients showed lower TCR Shannon entropy and fewer highly expanded clones than newly diagnosed patients, suggesting clonal expansion. Patients with persistent disease shared more public clonotypes (around 3,000) than newly diagnosed patients did (966). Only peripheral blood was studied, because thyroid tissue, the primary lesion, was inaccessible.

The CDR3 measures 16 amino acids from cysteine to phenylalanine. Only the CDR3 DNA is retained, 48 bases long and in frame from the first base. The junction shows trimming of 2 bases on V and 0 bases on J, plus 10 bases between the germline ends. The clonotype was recovered from a female donor with Graves disease. The chain couples TRBV12-3 or TRBV12-4 to TRBJ2-2, with the D assignment possibly TRBD1 or TRBD2, given 5 matching bases for each. The sequenced sample was peripheral blood mononuclear cells (PBMCs), obtained when the disease was refractory, from a patient treated with antithyroid drugs. The CDR3 protein is CASSLRGAPNTGELFF. In nucleotides, the sequence is TGTGCCAGCAGTTTAAGGGGAGCACCGAACACCGGGGAGCTGTTTTTT.